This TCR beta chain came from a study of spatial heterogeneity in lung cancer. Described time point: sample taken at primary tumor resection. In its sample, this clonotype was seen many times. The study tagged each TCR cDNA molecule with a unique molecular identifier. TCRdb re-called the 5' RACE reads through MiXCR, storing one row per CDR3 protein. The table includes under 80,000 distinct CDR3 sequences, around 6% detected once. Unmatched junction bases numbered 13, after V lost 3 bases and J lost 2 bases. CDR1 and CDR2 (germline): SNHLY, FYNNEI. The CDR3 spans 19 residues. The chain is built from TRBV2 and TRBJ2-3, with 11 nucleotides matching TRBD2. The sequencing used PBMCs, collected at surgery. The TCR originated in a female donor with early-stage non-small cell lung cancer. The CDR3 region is CASSDWLAGGQLNTDTQYF. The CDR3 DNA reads TGTGCCAGCAGTGACTGGCTAGCGGGGGGTCAATTGAACACAGATACGCAGTATTTT.